These 10 T cell receptor beta chains came from one sample sequenced in a study of blood T cells in healthy people across ages. A sample-barcoded 5' primer and a J-beta primer mix were used in a second PCR of roughly 6 to 11 cycles. From the 5' RACE reads, TCRdb called clonotypes with MiXCR, one entry per CDR3 protein. Among almost 1 million distinct CDR3 sequences, about 51% were seen once, and the ten largest hold over 20%. Sequencing was done on a sample of blood. These TCRs come from a woman in her sixties or seventies in good health.

In regard to this clonotype: The junction departs from germline at one end; a sequencing error may be responsible. The chain links TRBV6-2 or TRBV6-3 to TRBJ2-7, with D possibly being TRBD2 (5 bases). The CDR3 has 15 residues. The V gene's germline CDR1 is MNHEY and CDR2 SVGEGT. CDR3 sequence: CASSSLCVGSYEQYF. As DNA, the CDR3 is TGCGCCAGCAGTTCCCTCTGTGTAGGGAGCTACGAGCAGTACTTC.

This sequence joins TRBV28 and TRBJ1-2; 8 bases fit TRBD1. Trimming cost V 6 bases and J 4 bases; bases outside gene matches: 4. The length of the CDR3 is 13 residues. Looked up from germline, CDR1 is MDHEN and CDR2 is SYDVKM. The CDR3 loop reads CASRRQGSYGYTF. DNA for the CDR3: TGTGCCAGCAGACGACAGGGGAGCTATGGCTACACCTTC.

This rearrangement joins TRBV5-6 to TRBJ2-1; no clear D. This CDR3 comprises 15 residues. The germline V and J ends were trimmed by 2 bases and 1 base, with 10 bases remaining between them. CDR1 is SGHDT, CDR2 YYEEEE, per germline. CDR3 loop: CASSFRSLSYNEQFF. The CDR3 region has the DNA TGTGCCAGCAGCTTTCGAAGCCTTTCCTACAATGAGCAGTTCTTC.

The chain joins TRBV18 to TRBJ2-1; 9 bases map to TRBD2. CDR1 and CDR2 from the germline V gene are KGHSH and LQKENI. The trim removed 0 bases at V and 9 bases at J, leaving 3 bases unmatched. This CDR3 spans 14 amino acids. CDR3 protein: CASSPPRGRVEQFF. The CDR3 DNA sequence: TGTGCCAGCTCACCACCACGCGGGAGGGTTGAGCAGTTCTTC.

V and J are TRBV20-1 and TRBJ2-7, with TRBD2 identical over 13 bases. In germline, CDR1 is DFQATT, CDR2 SNEGSKA (reference sequence). This CDR3 is built from 15 residues. Trimming removed 2 bases from V and 6 bases from J; junction bases left unmatched: 7. CDR3 in DNA: TGCAGTGCTAGACTGGGGACTAGCGGGATCTTCGAGCAGTACTTC. The encoded protein is CSARLGTSGIFEQYF.

In its sample, this clonotype was seen a few times. The chain uses TRBV6-5 and TRBJ2-7; D possibly corresponds to TRBD2 (5 bases). The CDR3 sequence is 16 residues long. CDR1 and CDR2 (germline): MNHEY, SVGAGI. V gave up 0 bases and J gave up 3 bases, with 15 bases separating them. This chain's CDR3 is CASSYSARPRDYEQYF. The CDR3 DNA follows: TGTGCCAGCAGTTACTCGGCACGGCCGAGGGACTACGAGCAGTACTTC.

This clonotype was observed a handful of times. The rearrangement uses TRBV4-3 and TRBJ2-3, with D perhaps TRBD2 (6 bases). Germline-derived CDR1 and CDR2 are LGHNA and YSLEER. Deletions cut 0 bases from V and 0 bases from J, with 13 bases between. The CDR3 length is 17 residues. The CDR3 here is CASSQDRASASTDTQYF. CDR3 coding DNA: TGCGCCAGCAGCCAAGATCGGGCTAGCGCAAGCACAGATACGCAGTATTTT.

Only a few counts were recorded for this clonotype. The V and J genes are TRBV7-9 and TRBJ1-2; D is perhaps TRBD1 (5 bases). The length of the CDR3 is 15 residues. CDR1 and CDR2 (germline): SEHNR, FQNEAQ (reference sequence). Trimming stripped 5 bases from V and 7 bases from J, with 20 bases between. The CDR3 bases are TGTGCCAGCAGCATAATAGGGGCAGATTTTTCTGGCTACACCTTC. Its protein is CASSIIGADFSGYTF.

The rearrangement uses TRBV20-1 and TRBJ2-5, with TRBD2 matching over 9 bases. The J call may not be correct, given that the DNA end is closer to TRBJ2-7. The CDR3 length is 13 residues. From germline, CDR1 is DFQATT and CDR2 SNEGSKA (reference sequence). The CDR3 DNA is TGCAGTGCTATAGCGGGGGCCCACTACGAGCAGTACTTC. Translation gives CSAIAGAHYEQYF.

The rearrangement links TRBV20-1 to TRBJ1-2; weak D call: TRBD1 (5 bases). Trimming removed 3 bases from V and 7 bases from J, with 12 bases in between. The CDR3 is 12 amino acids. Germline V lookup: CDR1 DFQATT, CDR2 SNEGSKA (reference sequence). The CDR3 nucleotides read TGCAGTGCTAGTCGGGACCCCGTTGGCTACACCTTC. Translated: CSASRDPVGYTF.